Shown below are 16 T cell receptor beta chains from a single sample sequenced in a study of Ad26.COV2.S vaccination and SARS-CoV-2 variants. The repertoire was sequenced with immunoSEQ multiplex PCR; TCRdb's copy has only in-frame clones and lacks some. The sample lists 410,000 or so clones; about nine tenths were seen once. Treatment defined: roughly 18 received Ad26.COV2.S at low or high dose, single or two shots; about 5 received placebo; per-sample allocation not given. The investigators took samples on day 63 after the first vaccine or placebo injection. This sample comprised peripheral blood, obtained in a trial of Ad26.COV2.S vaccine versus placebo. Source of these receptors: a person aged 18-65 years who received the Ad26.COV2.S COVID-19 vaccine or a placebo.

The CDR3 sequence is CASSPLQENTGELFF. The CDR3 coding sequence is TGTGCCAGCTCGCCCTTACAGGAGAACACCGGGGAGCTGTTTTTT. The V call is TRBV18, the J call TRBJ2-2, with TRBD1 as a possible D gene (5 bases). This CDR3 spans 15 amino acids. Germline CDR1 reads KGHSH; CDR2 reads LQKENI. V lost 6 bases, J lost 1 base, and 12 bases lay in between.

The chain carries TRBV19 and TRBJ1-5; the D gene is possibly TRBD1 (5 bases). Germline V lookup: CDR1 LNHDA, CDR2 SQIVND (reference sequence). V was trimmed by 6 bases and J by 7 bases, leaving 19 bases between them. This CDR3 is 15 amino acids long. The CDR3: CASSPSGYVEQPQHF. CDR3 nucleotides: TGTGCCAGTAGCCCCTCAGGGTACGTGGAGCAGCCCCAGCATTTT.

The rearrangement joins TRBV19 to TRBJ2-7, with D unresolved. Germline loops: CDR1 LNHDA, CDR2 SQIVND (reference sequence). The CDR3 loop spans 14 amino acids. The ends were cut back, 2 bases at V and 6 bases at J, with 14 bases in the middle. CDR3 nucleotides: TGTGCCAGTAGTATAAGGGCCTCGCTGGGCGAGCAGTACTTC. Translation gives CASSIRASLGEQYF.

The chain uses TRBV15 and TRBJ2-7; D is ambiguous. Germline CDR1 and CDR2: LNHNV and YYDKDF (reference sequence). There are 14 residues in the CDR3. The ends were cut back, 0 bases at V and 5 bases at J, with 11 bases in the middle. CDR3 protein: CATSRESLGDEQYF. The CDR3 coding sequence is TGTGCCACCAGCAGAGAGTCATTAGGCGACGAGCAGTACTTC.

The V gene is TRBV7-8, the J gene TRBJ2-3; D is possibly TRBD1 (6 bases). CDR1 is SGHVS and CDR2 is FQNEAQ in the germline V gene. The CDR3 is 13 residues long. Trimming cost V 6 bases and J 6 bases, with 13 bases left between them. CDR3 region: CASSSQGPDTQYF. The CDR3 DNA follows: TGTGCCAGCAGTTCACAGGGCCCCGATACGCAGTATTTT.

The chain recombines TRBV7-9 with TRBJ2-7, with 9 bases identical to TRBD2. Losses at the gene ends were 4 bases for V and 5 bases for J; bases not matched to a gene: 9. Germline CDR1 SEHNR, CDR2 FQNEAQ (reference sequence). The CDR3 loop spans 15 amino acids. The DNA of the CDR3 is TGTGCCAGCAGCTCTCCTAGCGGGGATTTTAACGAGCAGTACTTC. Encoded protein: CASSSPSGDFNEQYF.

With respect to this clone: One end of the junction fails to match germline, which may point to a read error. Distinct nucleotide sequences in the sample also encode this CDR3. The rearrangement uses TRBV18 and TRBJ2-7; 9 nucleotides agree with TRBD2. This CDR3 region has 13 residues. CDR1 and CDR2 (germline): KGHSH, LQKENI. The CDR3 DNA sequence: TGTGCCAGCTCCCCCGGGACTAGCTACGAACAGTACTTC. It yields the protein CASSPGTSYEQYF.

This CDR3 is CASSLARTGQEGNQPQHF. CDR3 nucleotides: TGTGCCAGCAGCTTAGCGAGGACAGGGCAGGAGGGCAATCAGCCCCAGCATTTT. V gene TRBV7-8 combines with J gene TRBJ1-5; the match to TRBD1 covers 8 bases. With V trimmed by 0 bases and J by 2 bases, 9 bases remained unmatched. This CDR3 contains 18 residues. CDR1 is SGHVS, CDR2 FQNEAQ, per germline.

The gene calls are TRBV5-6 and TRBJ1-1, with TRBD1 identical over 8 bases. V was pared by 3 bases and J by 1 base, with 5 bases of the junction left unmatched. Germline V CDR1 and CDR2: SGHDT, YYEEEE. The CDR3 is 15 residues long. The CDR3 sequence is CASSYPGQGNTEAFF. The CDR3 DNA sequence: TGTGCCAGCAGCTACCCCGGACAGGGGAACACTGAAGCTTTCTTT. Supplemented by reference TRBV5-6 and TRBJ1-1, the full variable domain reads DAGVTQSPTHLIKTRGQQVTLRCSPKSGHDTVSWYQQALGQGPQFIFQYYEEEERQRGNFPDRFSGHQFPNYSSELNVNALLLGDSALYLCASSYPGQGNTEAFFGQGTRLTVV.

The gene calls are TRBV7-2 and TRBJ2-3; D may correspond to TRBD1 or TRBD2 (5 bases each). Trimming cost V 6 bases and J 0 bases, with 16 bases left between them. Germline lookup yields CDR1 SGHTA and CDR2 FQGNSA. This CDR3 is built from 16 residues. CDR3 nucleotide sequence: TGTGCCAGCAGTATCGGGGCGGGCCTCAGCACAGATACGCAGTATTTT. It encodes CASSIGAGLSTDTQYF.

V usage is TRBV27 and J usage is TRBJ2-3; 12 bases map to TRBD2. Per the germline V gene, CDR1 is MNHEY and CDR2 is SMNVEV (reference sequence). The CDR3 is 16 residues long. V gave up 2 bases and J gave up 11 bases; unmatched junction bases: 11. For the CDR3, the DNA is TGTGCCAGCAGTTTACGAGGTCTAGCGGGGGGGTCGGGGCAGTATTTT. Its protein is CASSLRGLAGGSGQYF.

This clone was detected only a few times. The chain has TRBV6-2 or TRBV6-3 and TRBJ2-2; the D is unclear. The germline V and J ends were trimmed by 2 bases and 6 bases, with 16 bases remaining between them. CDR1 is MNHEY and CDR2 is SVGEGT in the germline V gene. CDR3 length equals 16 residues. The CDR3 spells CASSYPGVLKAGELFF. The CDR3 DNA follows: TGTGCCAGCAGTTACCCAGGCGTCCTCAAGGCCGGGGAGCTGTTTTTT.

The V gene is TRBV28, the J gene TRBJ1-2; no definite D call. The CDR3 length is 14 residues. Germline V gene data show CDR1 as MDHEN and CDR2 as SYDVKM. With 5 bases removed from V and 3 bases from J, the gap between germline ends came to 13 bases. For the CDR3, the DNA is TGTGCCAGCAGTACCTCTCCAAGCGACTATGGCTACACCTTC. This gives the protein CASSTSPSDYGYTF.

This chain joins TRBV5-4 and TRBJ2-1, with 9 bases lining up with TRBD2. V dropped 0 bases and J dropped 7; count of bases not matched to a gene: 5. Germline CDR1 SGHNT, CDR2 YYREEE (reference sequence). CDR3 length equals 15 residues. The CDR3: CASSLGTSENNEQFF. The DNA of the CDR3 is TGTGCCAGCAGCTTGGGGACTAGCGAGAATAATGAGCAGTTCTTC.

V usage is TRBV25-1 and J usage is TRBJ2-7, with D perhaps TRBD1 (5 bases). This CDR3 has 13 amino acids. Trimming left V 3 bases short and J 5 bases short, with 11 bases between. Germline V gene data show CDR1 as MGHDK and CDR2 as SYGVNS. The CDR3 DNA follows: TGTGCCAGCAGTGAGCCAGGGCTGAACGAGCAGTACTTC. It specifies CASSEPGLNEQYF.

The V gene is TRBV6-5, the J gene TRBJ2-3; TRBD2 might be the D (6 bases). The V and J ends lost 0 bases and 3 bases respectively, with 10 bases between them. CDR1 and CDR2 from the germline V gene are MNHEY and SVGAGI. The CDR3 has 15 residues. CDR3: CASSYSMGGTDTQYF. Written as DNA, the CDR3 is TGTGCCAGCAGTTACTCGATGGGGGGAACAGATACGCAGTATTTT.